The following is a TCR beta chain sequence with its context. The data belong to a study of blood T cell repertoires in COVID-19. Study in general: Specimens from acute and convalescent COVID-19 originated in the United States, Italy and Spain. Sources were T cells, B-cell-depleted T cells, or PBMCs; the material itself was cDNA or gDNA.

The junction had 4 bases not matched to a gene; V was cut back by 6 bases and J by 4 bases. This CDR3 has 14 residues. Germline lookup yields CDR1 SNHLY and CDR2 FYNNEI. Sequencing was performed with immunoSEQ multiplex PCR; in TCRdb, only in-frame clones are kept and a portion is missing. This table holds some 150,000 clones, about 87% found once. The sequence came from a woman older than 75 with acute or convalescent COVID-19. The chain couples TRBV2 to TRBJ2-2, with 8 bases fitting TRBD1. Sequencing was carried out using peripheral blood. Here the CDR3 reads CASRPGGSTGELFF. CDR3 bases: TGTGCCAGCAGGCCAGGGGGCAGCACCGGGGAGCTGTTTTTT.